This T cell receptor beta chain was identified during a study of neoadjuvant nivolumab and ipilimumab in lung cancer. As for the study in general: The combination arm added day-1 ipilimumab 1 mg/kg to nivolumab 3 mg/kg on days 1, 15, 29.

CDR3 length equals 17 residues. Germline V gene lookup returns CDR1 SGHVS and CDR2 FQNEAQ. Trimming took off 1 base at V and 2 bases at J, with 18 bases between the two ends. TCRdb's copy holds only in-frame clones and misses some; the assay was immunoSEQ multiplex PCR. The table shows 4,500 to 5,500 clones, with more than 60% occurring only once. This chain joins TRBV7-8 and TRBJ2-7, with D perhaps TRBD1 (6 bases). The sequence was obtained from an adult with non-small cell lung cancer. Some clones in this sample may be carry-over from other donors' samples. The source was normal lung tissue adjacent to the tumor, collected after neoadjuvant nivolumab, alone or with ipilimumab, at or shortly before surgery. CDR3 bases: TGTGCCAGCAGCTTAGGGTTTGTTACAGGGACACCCTACGAGCAGTACTTC. Translated: CASSLGFVTGTPYEQYF.